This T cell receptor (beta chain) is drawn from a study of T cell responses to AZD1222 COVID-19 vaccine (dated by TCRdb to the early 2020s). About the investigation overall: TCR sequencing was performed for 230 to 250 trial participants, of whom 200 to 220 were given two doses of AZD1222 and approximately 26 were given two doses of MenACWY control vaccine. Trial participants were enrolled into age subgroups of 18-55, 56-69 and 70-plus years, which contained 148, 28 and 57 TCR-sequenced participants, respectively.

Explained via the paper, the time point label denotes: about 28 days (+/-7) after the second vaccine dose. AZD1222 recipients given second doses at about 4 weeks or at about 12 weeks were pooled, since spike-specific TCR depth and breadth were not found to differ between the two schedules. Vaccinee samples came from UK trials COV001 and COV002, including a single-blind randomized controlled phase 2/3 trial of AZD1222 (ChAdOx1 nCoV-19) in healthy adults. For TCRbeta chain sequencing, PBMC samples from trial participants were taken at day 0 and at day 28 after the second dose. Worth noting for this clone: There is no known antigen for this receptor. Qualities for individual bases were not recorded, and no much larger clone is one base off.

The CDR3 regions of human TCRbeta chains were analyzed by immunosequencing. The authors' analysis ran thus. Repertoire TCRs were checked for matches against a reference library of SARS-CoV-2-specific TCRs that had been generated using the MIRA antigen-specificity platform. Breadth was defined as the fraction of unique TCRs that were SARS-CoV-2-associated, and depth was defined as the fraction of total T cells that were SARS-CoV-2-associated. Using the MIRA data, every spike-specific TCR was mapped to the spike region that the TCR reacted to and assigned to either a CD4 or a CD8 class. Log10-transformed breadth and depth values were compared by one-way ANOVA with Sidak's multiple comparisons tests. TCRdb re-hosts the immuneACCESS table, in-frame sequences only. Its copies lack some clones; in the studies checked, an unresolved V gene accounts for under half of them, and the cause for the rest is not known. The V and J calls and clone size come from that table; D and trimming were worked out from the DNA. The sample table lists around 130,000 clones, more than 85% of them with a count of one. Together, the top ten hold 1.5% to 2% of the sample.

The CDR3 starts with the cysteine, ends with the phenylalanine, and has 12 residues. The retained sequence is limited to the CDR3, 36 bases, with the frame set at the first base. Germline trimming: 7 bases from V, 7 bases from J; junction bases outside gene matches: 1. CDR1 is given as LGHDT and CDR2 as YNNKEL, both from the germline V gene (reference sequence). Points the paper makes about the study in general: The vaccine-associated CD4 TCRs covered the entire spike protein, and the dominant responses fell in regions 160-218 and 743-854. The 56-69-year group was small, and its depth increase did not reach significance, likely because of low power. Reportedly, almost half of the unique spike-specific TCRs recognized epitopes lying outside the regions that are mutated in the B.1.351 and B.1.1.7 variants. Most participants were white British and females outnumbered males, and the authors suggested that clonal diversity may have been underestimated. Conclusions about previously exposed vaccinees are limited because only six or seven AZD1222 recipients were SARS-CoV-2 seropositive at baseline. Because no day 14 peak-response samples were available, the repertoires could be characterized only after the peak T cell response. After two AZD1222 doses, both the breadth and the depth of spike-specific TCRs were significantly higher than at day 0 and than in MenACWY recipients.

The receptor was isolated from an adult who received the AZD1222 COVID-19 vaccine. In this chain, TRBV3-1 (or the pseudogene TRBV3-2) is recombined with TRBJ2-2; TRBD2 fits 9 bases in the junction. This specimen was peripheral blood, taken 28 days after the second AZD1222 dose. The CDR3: CASTSGNGELFF. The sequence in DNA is TGTGCCAGCACTAGCGGGAACGGGGAGCTGTTTTTT.